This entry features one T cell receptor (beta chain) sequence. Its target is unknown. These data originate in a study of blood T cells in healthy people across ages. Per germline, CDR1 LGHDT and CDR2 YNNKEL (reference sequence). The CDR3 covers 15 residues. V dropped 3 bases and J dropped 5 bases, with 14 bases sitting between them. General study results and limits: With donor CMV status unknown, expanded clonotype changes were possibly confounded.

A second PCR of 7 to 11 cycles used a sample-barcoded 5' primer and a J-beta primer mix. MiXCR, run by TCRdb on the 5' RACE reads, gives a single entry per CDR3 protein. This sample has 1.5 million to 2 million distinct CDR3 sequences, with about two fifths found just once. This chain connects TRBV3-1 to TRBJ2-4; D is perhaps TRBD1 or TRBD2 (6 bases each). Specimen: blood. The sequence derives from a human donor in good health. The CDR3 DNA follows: TGTGCCAGCAGCCACTGGTCGGGGGCAGAAAACATTCAGTACTTC. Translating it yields CASSHWSGAENIQYF.